This T cell receptor beta chain derives from a study of identical twins. Study-wide findings and caveats: The study found that models underestimated out-of-frame TCR alpha sharing in monozygotic twins.

Using its own MiXCR run on the 5' RACE reads, TCRdb lists one record per CDR3 protein. The sample carries fewer than 500,000 distinct CDR3 sequences, roughly 24% recorded once. On this clonotype: The antigen is not known.

The CDR3 runs 12 residues. Germline loops: CDR1 SNHLY, CDR2 FYNNEI. With 2 bases removed from V and 4 bases from J, the gap between germline ends came to 6 bases. The same specimen was also included in a second study, on T cells expressing NK-cell markers. From that paper: The study found these clonotypes also leading the CD3+CD56-NKG2C+ fraction in a few donors. Whether expanded NKG2C-expressing T cell clones recognize HCMV is unknown.

The origin of this receptor is a woman between 18 and 29 years old in good health. The specimen sequenced was CD4+ T cells sorted from blood. The V call is TRBV2, the J call TRBJ2-7; D is uncertain. CDR3 residues: CASSETTYEQYF. Here the CDR3 DNA reads TGTGCCAGCAGTGAAACGACGTACGAGCAGTACTTC.